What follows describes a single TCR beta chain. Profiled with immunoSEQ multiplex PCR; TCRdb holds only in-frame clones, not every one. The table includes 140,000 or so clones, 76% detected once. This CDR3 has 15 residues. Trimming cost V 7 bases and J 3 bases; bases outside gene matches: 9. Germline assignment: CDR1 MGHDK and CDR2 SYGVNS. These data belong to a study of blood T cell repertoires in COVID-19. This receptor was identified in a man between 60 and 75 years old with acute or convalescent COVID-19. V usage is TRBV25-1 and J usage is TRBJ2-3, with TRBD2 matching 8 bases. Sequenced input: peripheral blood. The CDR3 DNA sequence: TGTGCCAGCATACTAAGCGGGAGTTCGACAGATACGCAGTATTTT. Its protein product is CASILSGSSTDTQYF.